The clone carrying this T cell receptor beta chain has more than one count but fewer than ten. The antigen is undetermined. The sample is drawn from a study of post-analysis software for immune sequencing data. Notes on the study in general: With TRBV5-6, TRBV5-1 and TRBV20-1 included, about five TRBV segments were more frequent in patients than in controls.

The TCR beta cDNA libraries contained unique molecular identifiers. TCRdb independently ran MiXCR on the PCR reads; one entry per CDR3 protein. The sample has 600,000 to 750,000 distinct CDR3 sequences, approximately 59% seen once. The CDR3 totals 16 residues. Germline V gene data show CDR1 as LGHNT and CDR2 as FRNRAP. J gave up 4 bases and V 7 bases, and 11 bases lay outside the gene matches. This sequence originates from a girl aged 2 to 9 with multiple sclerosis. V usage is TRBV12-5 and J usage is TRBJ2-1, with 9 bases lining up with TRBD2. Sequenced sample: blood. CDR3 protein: CASDRPGTSRYNEQFF. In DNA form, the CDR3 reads TGTGCTAGTGACCGACCAGGGACTAGCAGATACAATGAGCAGTTCTTC. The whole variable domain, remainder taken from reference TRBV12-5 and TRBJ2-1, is DARVTQTPRHKVTEMGQEVTMRCQPILGHNTVFWYRQTMMQGLELLAYFRNRAPLDDSGMPKDRFSAEMPDATLATLKIQPSEPRDSAVYFCASDRPGTSRYNEQFFGPGTRLTVL.